The rows below give T cell receptor beta chains drawn from one sample of a study of brain T cells in children with intractable seizures. Data came from immunoSEQ multiplex PCR; TCRdb stores just in-frame clones and leaves some out. The data contain 300,000 to 400,000 clones, over 90% of them singletons. The sequencing used peripheral blood, collected more than 4 months after surgery. The receptors were sampled from a boy under two years old with tuberous sclerosis and intractable seizures. Each CDR3 is given with its conserved first and last residue. D genes are given only for firm matches. Clone size, where shown, is once, few, many, or a class for clones that have expanded.

cdr3_nt	cdr3_aa	j_call	d_call	cdr3_length	v_call	clone_size
TGTGCCAGCAGCTTAGCGCCCCCGACAGGAGGGGATTCACCCCTCCACTTT	CASSLAPPTGGDSPLHF	TRBJ1-6	-	17	TRBV7-8	once
TGCAGCGTTATAGCGGGAGGGAACCCCAATGAGCAGTTCTTC	CSVIAGGNPNEQFF	TRBJ2-1	TRBD2	14	TRBV29-1	-
TGTGCCAGCAGCCTGGTGGGCAGGCTGAACACTGAAGCTTTCTTT	CASSLVGRLNTEAFF	TRBJ1-1	-	15	TRBV4-2	-
TGTGCCAGCAGTAGGGACATCCATTACAATGAGCAGTTCTTC	CASSRDIHYNEQFF	TRBJ2-1	-	14	TRBV5-5	-
TGTGCCACCAGTGATCCCTCTGGGCGAGACAGGGGTGACACAGATACGCAGTATTTT	CATSDPSGRDRGDTDTQYF	TRBJ2-3	TRBD1	19	TRBV24-1	-
TGTGCCAGCAGCGAGAGACTGACAGGCGGGGGGCGGATGAACACTGAAGCTTTCTTT	CASSERLTGGGRMNTEAFF	TRBJ1-1	-	19	TRBV7-9	-
TGTGCCAGCACCATGGGTCCGCAGAACACTGAAGCTTTCTTT	CASTMGPQNTEAFF	TRBJ1-1	-	14	TRBV27	-
TGTGCCAGCACTTTGGCGGAGACCCAGTACTTC	CASTLAETQYF	TRBJ2-5	-	11	TRBV28	once
TGTGCCAGTAGTATCGCCTGGAGCTCCTACGAGCAGTACTTC	CASSIAWSSYEQYF	TRBJ2-7	-	14	TRBV19	-
TGCAGCGTTGAGGCGGGAACCTACGAGCAGTACTTC	CSVEAGTYEQYF	TRBJ2-7	-	12	TRBV29-1	-
TGTGCCAGCAGGGCGCGACCTACCTCCTACAATGAGCAGTTCTTC	CASRARPTSYNEQFF	TRBJ2-1	-	15	TRBV6-5	-
TGTGCCAGCAGCCTACGGTTCTTTAGTGCGGAAGCTTTCTTT	CASSLRFFSAEAFF	TRBJ1-1	-	14	TRBV5-6	once
TGCGCCAGCAGCCAAGATTTGTGGGATAAGGATGAGCAGTTCTTC	CASSQDLWDKDEQFF	TRBJ2-1	-	15	TRBV4-1	-
TGTGCCACCAGCGAGTGGACCCCTGAAGACACCATATATTTT	CATSEWTPEDTIYF	TRBJ1-3	-	14	TRBV15	-
TGTGCCAGCAGCACAGGATTGACAGGGGGAAACACTGAAGCTTTCTTT	CASSTGLTGGNTEAFF	TRBJ1-1	TRBD1	16	TRBV7-9	-
TGTGCCAGCAGCTCGGGCGACCCGGGCGAGCAGTACTTC	CASSSGDPGEQYF	TRBJ2-7	-	13	TRBV13	-
TGTGCCAGCTGGTCGGCAGGGGGTCGGTACGAGCAGTACTTC	CASWSAGGRYEQYF	TRBJ2-7	TRBD1	14	TRBV27	-
TGTGCCAGCAGCGCCGGGGGATGGGACAGTAAGGATGGTGGCTACACCTTC	CASSAGGWDSKDGGYTF	TRBJ1-2	TRBD1	17	TRBV9	-
TGCGCCAGCAGTTCGGGACTAGTTAGCTTTAAGCTCTCTGGGGCCAACGTCCTGACTTTC	CASSSGLVSFKLSGANVLTF	TRBJ2-6	TRBD2	20	TRBV10-2	-
TGTGCCACCGAAGCTACCGGGACAGTGAACACCGGGGAGCTGTTTTTT	CATEATGTVNTGELFF	TRBJ2-2	TRBD1	16	TRBV24-1	-
TGTGCCAGCAGTCCTCCGGGACCCTCGATTAACTATGGCTACACCTTC	CASSPPGPSINYGYTF	TRBJ1-2	-	16	TRBV28	-
TGTGCCAGCAGTGAATCCGCCTCGGACACCACTGAAGCTTTCTTT	CASSESASDTTEAFF	TRBJ1-1	-	15	TRBV25-1	once
TGTGCCAGTGTTAGAGGAAACAATCAGCCCCAGCATTTT	CASVRGNNQPQHF	TRBJ1-5	-	13	TRBV2	-
TGCGCCAGCAGCCTGGGACAGGGAGGCTATGGCTACACCTTC	CASSLGQGGYGYTF	TRBJ1-2	TRBD1	14	TRBV5-1	-
TGTGCCAGCAGCCGACGGTGGGCGGGGGCGACAGATACGCAGTATTTT	CASSRRWAGATDTQYF	TRBJ2-3	-	16	TRBV21-1	-
TGTGCCACCAGTATTGAGGGGTTTCCCTCCTACAATGAGCAGTTCTTC	CATSIEGFPSYNEQFF	TRBJ2-1	-	16	TRBV24-1	-
TGTGCCAGCAGCTTTCCGGGCATTGCGAACACCGGGGAGCTGTTTTTT	CASSFPGIANTGELFF	TRBJ2-2	-	16	TRBV7-9	-
TGCGCCAGCAGTCTGGGACTAGCGGATTACGAGCAGTACTTC	CASSLGLADYEQYF	TRBJ2-7	TRBD2	14	TRBV4-1	-
TGTGCCACCAGCAGAGAGAAGGGGAATTCACCCCTCCACTTT	CATSREKGNSPLHF	TRBJ1-6	-	14	TRBV15	-
TGTGCCAGCAGCTTAGCTATTAGCGGGAGGGCCGAGTCAGATACGCAGTATTTT	CASSLAISGRAESDTQYF	TRBJ2-3	TRBD2	18	TRBV11-3	-
TGTGCCAGCAGTTCCTGGACAGGGAACACCGGGGAGCTGTTTTTT	CASSSWTGNTGELFF	TRBJ2-2	TRBD1	15	TRBV28	-
TGTGCCAGCAGCTCCCAGGGGTGGGGGAACACTGAAGCTTTCTTT	CASSSQGWGNTEAFF	TRBJ1-1	-	15	TRBV9	-
TGTGCCAGCAGCTTCGGACAGGGGGGTAATTCACCCCTCCACTTT	CASSFGQGGNSPLHF	TRBJ1-6	TRBD1	15	TRBV7-9	few
TGTGCCACCAGCAGAGATTGGTCCGAGACCAATGAAAAACTGTTTTTT	CATSRDWSETNEKLFF	TRBJ1-4	-	16	TRBV15	-
TGTGCCAGCAGCGTAGGTCTCCTGGGGCCGGCTGAAAAACTGTTTTTT	CASSVGLLGPAEKLFF	TRBJ1-4	-	16	TRBV9	-
TGTGCCAGCAGCCCCCGACAGGCATGGACCTTTGGGGAGCAGTACTTC	CASSPRQAWTFGEQYF	TRBJ2-7	-	16	TRBV7-9	-
TGTGCCAGCAGCTTTGTCCTTTGGCGAAGCCAGGATGAGACCCAGTACTTC	CASSFVLWRSQDETQYF	TRBJ2-5	-	17	TRBV11-3	-
TGTGCCAGCATCACGGGATGGGCGGGAGATGGATCCTACAATGAGCAGTTCTTC	CASITGWAGDGSYNEQFF	TRBJ2-1	TRBD2	18	TRBV7-9	-
TGTGCCTGGATAGGTTTACAAGACCCAGGCTATGGCTACACCTTC	CAWIGLQDPGYGYTF	TRBJ1-2	-	15	TRBV30	once
TGTGCCAGCAGCTTAGTTGCAGGACAGAACAATCAGCCCCAGCATTTT	CASSLVAGQNNQPQHF	TRBJ1-5	-	16	TRBV7-2	-
TGTGCCAGCAGCTTAGTAGGGACTAGCGGGAAAGAGACCCAGTACTTC	CASSLVGTSGKETQYF	TRBJ2-5	TRBD2	16	TRBV7-6	-
TGTGCCAGTAGATCGGACCTAAACACCGGGGAGCTGTTTTTT	CASRSDLNTGELFF	TRBJ2-2	-	14	TRBV19	-
TGTGCCATGGGACAGGGCGACTACGAGCAGTACTTC	CAMGQGDYEQYF	TRBJ2-7	TRBD1	12	TRBV10-3	once
TGTGCCAGCCGGGGACTAGCGGGAGGCACAGATACGCAGTATTTT	CASRGLAGGTDTQYF	TRBJ2-3	TRBD2	15	TRBV6-5	-
TGTGCCAGTAGTACGGAACAGGGGCTCCCCTACGAGCAGTACTTC	CASSTEQGLPYEQYF	TRBJ2-7	TRBD1	15	TRBV19	-
TGTGCCAGCAGCCGGGACAGTGAAGCTTTCTTT	CASSRDSEAFF	TRBJ1-1	TRBD1	11	TRBV7-8	-
TGTGCCTGGAGTGTAGGGGCCGGGGCCCTCCACTTT	CAWSVGAGALHF	TRBJ1-6	-	12	TRBV30	-
TGTGCCAGCAGCTTGACAGGGGGCCAAGAGACCCAGTACTTC	CASSLTGGQETQYF	TRBJ2-5	TRBD1	14	TRBV7-3	-
TGTGCCAGCAATGGGCACAGCGGAACTGAAGCTTTCTTT	CASNGHSGTEAFF	TRBJ1-1	-	13	TRBV6-5	-
TGTGCCAGCAGCCAGAGACTAGCGGGCGCCGGTCCGAATGAGCAGTTCTTC	CASSQRLAGAGPNEQFF	TRBJ2-1	TRBD2	17	TRBV3-1/TRBV3-2	-
TGTGCCAGCAGCTCGACAGGGGCGGGTTCACCCCTCCACTTT	CASSSTGAGSPLHF	TRBJ1-6	TRBD1	14	TRBV7-6	-
TGTGCCAGCAGCTTCGAGGGGCTAGGTCGGAATGAGCAGTTCTTC	CASSFEGLGRNEQFF	TRBJ2-1	-	15	TRBV7-9	-
TGTGCCAGCAACCCCAGGGCGATGAACACTGAAGCTTTCTTT	CASNPRAMNTEAFF	TRBJ1-1	-	14	TRBV7-9	once
TGTGCCATCAGTGAGCCCTCCTCTAGCGGGGGCTCCTACAATGAGCAGTTCTTC	CAISEPSSSGGSYNEQFF	TRBJ2-1	TRBD2	18	TRBV10-3	-
TGTGCCAGCAGCGTCGCGGGTCGGTACACCGGGGAGCTGTTTTTT	CASSVAGRYTGELFF	TRBJ2-2	-	15	TRBV9	-
TGTGCCAGCAGCTTAGCGGTTGGAGCCTACGAGCAGTACTTC	CASSLAVGAYEQYF	TRBJ2-7	-	14	TRBV11-2	-
TGCAGCGTTGGCACAGGGGTCCACGAGCAGTACTTC	CSVGTGVHEQYF	TRBJ2-7	TRBD1	12	TRBV29-1	-
TGTGCCAGCAGTCCAAATCCCATACAGGGCTGGGACTCTGGGGCCAACGTCCTGACTTTC	CASSPNPIQGWDSGANVLTF	TRBJ2-6	-	20	TRBV27	once
TGTGCCAGCACCTGGAGGGGGGACATCTACTATGGCTACACCTTC	CASTWRGDIYYGYTF	TRBJ1-2	-	15	TRBV28	-